This is a list of T cell receptor beta chains from one sample in a study of blood T cell repertoires in COVID-19. TCRdb keeps only in-frame clones here, not all; method: immunoSEQ multiplex PCR. Among about 300,000 clones listed, roughly 86% were seen once. Source material: peripheral blood. Every receptor here comes from a woman in her 30s with COVID-19, enrolled during active disease. CDR3s leave out the opening cysteine and the closing phenylalanine or tryptophan. D genes are given only for firm matches.

v_call	d_call	cdr3_aa
TRBV12-3/TRBV12-4	-	ASSVNRDLD
TRBV28	-	ASSLWSGDFSGNTIY
TRBV6-5	-	ASSYLKGTGELF
TRBV4-1	-	ASSHSGLGTEAF
TRBV29-1	-	SAGGVGDRNNYGYT
TRBV4-2	TRBD1	ASRRTGTNQPQH
TRBV4-1	-	ASSLGPGSGELF
TRBV6-1	-	ASSEAGRDYGYT
TRBV19	-	ASTAGFSGNTIY
TRBV3-1/TRBV3-2	-	ASSQPDRKSPTEAF
TRBV11-3	-	ASSSSQGVTYNEQF
TRBV2	-	ASRRLLNQPQH
TRBV6-5	TRBD1	ASSKAAGGYNEQF
TRBV18	TRBD1	ASSGTGHNQPQH
TRBV24-1	-	ATSDLKQGEESYT
TRBV28	-	ASSPTGYGYT
TRBV14	-	ASSQAQWSNQPQH
TRBV6-5	TRBD1	ASSLSGGSPLH
TRBV9	-	ASSVAGQGLSGNTIY
TRBV19	-	ASGSFNYGYT
TRBV6-2/TRBV6-3	-	ASSYGQGGYEQY
TRBV29-1	-	SVEGGNGYT
TRBV7-9	-	ASSPGGTEAF
TRBV11-3	TRBD1	ASSSQGADYEQY
TRBV2	-	ASSPTGVENTIY
TRBV11-2	-	ASSPRLASSYEQY
TRBV4-1	TRBD1	ASSQMSHRGDYGYT
TRBV2	TRBD2	ASTALAGVSNEQY
TRBV10-2	-	ASSSDSPAETQY
TRBV19	TRBD1	ASSPDRGRGETQY
TRBV4-2	TRBD2	ASSLLTYGGAGTDTQY
TRBV29-1	-	SVENRIGYT
TRBV28	-	ASNRGTEAF
TRBV29-1	TRBD1	SAQPSGTGDGYT
TRBV2	TRBD1	ASSEPQGANTEAF
TRBV4-1	TRBD2	ASSLRGGSYNEQF
TRBV19	-	ASSWGGSGNTIY
TRBV2	TRBD1	ASSWTGGEMNTEAF
TRBV19	-	ASSIQFNQPQH
TRBV2	-	ASRPEANRQPQH
TRBV11-2	-	ASSLALGVAKNIQY
TRBV19	TRBD1	ASTQGAGNSPLH
TRBV6-2/TRBV6-3	-	ASSYSAVSYNEQF
TRBV19	-	ASIRGTEAF
TRBV7-2	-	ASSVLSYEQY
TRBV9	-	ASSPTTGSNQPQH
TRBV6-5	TRBD1	ASRGQGNQPQH
TRBV7-7	-	ASSLNINTEAF
TRBV6-5	-	ASSLDGSYGYT
TRBV5-1	-	ASSGLGDQAGRQGLSSYEQY
TRBV5-6	TRBD2	ASSETGLAVTDTQY